This TCR beta chain was observed in a study of CD8 T cells in Susac syndrome. The RNA, about 0.5 to 1 ug, was put through reverse transcription using random hexamers. Amplification of TCR beta CDR3 used immunoSEQ multiplex PCR across 54 Vbeta and 13 Jbeta. TCRdb reanalysed the immunoSEQ multiplex PCR reads using MiXCR and keeps one entry per CDR3 protein. Of approximately 130,000 distinct CDR3 sequences listed, more than 75% are singletons. The length of the CDR3 is 15 residues. V lost 0 bases to trimming and J lost 3 bases, with 10 bases between them. Germline V gene data show CDR1 as SGHDT and CDR2 as YYEEEE. TCR beta was sequenced from blood CD8+ and CD4+ T cells. The multiple sclerosis control cohort comprised treatment-naive individuals presenting with stable or active relapsing-remitting disease. Negative isolation was applied to CD8+ and CD4+ T cells, and FACS enrichment was applied to TEMRA cells.

This receptor was obtained from a human donor with multiple sclerosis. Sequenced: CD8+ T cells from PBMCs. The chain has TRBV5-6 and TRBJ2-1; D may be TRBD2 (6 bases). Written as DNA, the CDR3 is TGTGCCAGCAGCTTGGCCGGGAGCTTCTACAATGAGCAGTTCTTC. Protein sequence: CASSLAGSFYNEQFF.